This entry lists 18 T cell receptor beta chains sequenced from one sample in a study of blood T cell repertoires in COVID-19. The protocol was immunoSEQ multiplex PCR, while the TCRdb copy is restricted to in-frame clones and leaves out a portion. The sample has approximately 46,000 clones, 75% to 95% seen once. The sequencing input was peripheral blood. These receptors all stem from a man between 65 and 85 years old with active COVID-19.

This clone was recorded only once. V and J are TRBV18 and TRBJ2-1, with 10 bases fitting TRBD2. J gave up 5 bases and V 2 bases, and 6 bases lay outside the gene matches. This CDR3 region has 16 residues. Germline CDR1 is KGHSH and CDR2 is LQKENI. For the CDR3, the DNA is TGTGCCAGCTCACCATACGAACTAGCGGGAAACAATGAGCAGTTCTTC. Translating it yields CASSPYELAGNNEQFF. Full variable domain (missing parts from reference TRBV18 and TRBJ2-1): NAGVMQNPRHLVRRRGQEARLRCSPMKGHSHVYWYRQLPEEGLKFMVYLQKENIIDESGMPKERFSAEFPKEGPSILRIQQVVRGDSAAYFCASSPYELAGNNEQFFGPGTRLTVL.

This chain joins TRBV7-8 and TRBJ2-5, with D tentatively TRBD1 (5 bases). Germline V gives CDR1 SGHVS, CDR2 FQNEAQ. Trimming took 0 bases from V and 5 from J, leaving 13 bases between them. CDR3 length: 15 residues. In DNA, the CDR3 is TGTGCCAGCAGCTTAGCGAGACAGATGGGGGAGACCCAGTACTTC. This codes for CASSLARQMGETQYF.

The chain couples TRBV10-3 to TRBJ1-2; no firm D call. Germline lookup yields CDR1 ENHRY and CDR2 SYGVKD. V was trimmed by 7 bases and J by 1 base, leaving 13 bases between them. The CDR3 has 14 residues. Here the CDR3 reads CAITQATDNYGYTF. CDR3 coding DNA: TGTGCCATCACTCAAGCGACCGATAACTATGGCTACACCTTC.

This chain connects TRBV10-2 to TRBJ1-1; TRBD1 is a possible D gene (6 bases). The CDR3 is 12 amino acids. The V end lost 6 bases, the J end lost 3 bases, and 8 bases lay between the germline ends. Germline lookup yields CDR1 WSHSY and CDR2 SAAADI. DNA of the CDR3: TGCGCCAGCAGGGCAGGGGACACTGAAGCTTTCTTT. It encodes CASRAGDTEAFF.

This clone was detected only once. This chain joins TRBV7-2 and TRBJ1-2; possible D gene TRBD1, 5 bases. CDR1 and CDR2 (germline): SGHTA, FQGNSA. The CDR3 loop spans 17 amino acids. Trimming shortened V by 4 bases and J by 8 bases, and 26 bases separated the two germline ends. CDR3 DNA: TGTGCCAGCAGCTCTACCAGGGTGCGGCGAGATATTGAGGGCTACACCTTC. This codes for CASSSTRVRRDIEGYTF.

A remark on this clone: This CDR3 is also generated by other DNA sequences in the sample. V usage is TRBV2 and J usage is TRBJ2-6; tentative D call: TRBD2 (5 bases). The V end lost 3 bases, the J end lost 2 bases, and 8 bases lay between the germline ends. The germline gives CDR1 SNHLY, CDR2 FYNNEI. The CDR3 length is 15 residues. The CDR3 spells CASSEREPGANVLTF. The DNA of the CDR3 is TGTGCCAGCAGTGAGAGGGAGCCTGGGGCCAACGTCCTGACTTTC.

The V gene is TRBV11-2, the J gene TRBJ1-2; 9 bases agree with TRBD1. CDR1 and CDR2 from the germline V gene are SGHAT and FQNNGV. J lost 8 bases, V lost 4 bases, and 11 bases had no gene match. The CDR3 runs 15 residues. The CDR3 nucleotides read TGTGCCAGCAGCTCGGCCGGGACAGGGTCGGGAGGCTACACCTTC. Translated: CASSSAGTGSGGYTF.

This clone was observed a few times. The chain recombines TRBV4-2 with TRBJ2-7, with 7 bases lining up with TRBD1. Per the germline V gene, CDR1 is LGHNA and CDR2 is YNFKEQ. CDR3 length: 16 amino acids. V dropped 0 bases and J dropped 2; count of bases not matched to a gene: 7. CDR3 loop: CASSQDPQGVPYEQYF. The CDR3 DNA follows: TGTGCCAGCAGCCAAGACCCGCAGGGGGTCCCCTACGAGCAGTACTTC.

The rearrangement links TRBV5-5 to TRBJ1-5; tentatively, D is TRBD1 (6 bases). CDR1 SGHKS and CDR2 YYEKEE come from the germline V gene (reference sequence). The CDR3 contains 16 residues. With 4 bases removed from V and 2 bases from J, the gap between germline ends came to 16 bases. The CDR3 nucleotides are TGTGCCAGCAGCGCCGGACAGCGGATCGGCAATCAGCCCCAGCATTTT. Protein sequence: CASSAGQRIGNQPQHF.

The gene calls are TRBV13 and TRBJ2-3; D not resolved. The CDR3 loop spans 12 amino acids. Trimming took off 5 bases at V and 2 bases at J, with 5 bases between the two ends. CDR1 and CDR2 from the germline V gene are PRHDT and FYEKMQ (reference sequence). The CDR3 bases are TGTGCCAGCAGCATCTCCACAGATACGCAGTATTTT. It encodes CASSISTDTQYF. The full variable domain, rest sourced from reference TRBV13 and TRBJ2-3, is AAGVIQSPRHLIKEKRETATLKCYPIPRHDTVYWYQQGPGQDPQFLISFYEKMQSDKGSIPDRFSAQQFSDYHSELNMSSLELGDSALYFCASSISTDTQYFGPGTRLTVL.

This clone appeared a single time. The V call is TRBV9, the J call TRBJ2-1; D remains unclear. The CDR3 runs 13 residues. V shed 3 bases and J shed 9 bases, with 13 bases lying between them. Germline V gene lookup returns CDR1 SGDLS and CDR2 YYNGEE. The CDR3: CASSADRYSEQFF. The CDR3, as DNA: TGTGCCAGCAGCGCCGATCGCTATAGTGAGCAGTTCTTC. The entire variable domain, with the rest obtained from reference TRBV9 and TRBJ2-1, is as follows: DSGVTQTPKHLITATGQRVTLRCSPRSGDLSVYWYQQSLDQGLQFLIQYYNGEERAKGNILERFSAQQFPDLHSELNLSSLELGDSALYFCASSADRYSEQFFGPGTRLTVL.

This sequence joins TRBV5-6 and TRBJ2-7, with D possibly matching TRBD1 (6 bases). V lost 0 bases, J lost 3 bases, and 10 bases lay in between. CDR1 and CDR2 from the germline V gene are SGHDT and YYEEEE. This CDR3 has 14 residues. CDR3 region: CASSLVAGDYEQYF. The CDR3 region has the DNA TGTGCCAGCAGCTTGGTGGCAGGGGACTACGAGCAGTACTTC.

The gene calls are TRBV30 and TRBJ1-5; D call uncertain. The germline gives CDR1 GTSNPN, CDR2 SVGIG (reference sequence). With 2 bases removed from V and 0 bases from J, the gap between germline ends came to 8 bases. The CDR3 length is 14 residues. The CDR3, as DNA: TGTGCCTGGAGTTGGGAGTTTAGCAATCAGCCCCAGCATTTT. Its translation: CAWSWEFSNQPQHF.

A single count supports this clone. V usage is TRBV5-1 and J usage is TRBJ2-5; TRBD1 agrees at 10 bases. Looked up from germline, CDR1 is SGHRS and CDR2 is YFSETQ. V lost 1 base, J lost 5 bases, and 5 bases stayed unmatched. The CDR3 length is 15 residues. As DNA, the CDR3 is TGCGCCAGCAGCTTGATGACAGGGGGCCAGGAGACCCAGTACTTC. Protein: CASSLMTGGQETQYF.

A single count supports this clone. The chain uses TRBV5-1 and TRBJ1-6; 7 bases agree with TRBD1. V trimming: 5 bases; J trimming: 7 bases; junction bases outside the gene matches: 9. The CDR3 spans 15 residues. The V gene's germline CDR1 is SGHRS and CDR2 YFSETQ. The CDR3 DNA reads TGCGCCAGCAGTCAAAAACAGGGGAGGAATTCACCCCTCCACTTT. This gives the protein CASSQKQGRNSPLHF.

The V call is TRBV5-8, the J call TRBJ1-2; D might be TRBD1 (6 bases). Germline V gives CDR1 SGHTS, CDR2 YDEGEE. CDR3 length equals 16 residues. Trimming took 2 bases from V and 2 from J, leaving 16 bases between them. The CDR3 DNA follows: TGTGCCAGCAGCTTTATGTTGACAGGAGCAAACTATGGCTACACCTTC. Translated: CASSFMLTGANYGYTF.

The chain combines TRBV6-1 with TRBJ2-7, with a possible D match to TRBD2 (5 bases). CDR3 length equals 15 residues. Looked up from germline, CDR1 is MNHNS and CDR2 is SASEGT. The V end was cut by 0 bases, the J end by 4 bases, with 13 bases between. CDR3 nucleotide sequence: TGTGCCAGCAGTGAAGCTCGAGGAGGCGCTTACGAGCAGTACTTC. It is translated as CASSEARGGAYEQYF.

Here the CDR3 DNA reads TGTGCCAGCAGCAATGCTATAGTGAACACTGAAGCTTTCTTT. Protein: CASSNAIVNTEAFF. V usage is TRBV7-9 and J usage is TRBJ1-1; D unclear. V gave up 5 bases and J gave up 0 bases, with 10 bases separating them. Germline CDR1 reads SEHNR; CDR2 reads FQNEAQ (reference sequence). The CDR3 consists of 14 residues.